A selection of T cell receptor beta chains follows, all from one sample in a study of shared clonotypes between healthy human individuals. Repertoires were generated with immunoSEQ multiplex PCR, while TCRdb's copy carries only in-frame clones and drops some. The sample yields around 1,900,000 clones, approximately 92% seen once. Input material: naive CD8+ T cells from PBMCs. Receptor source: a man aged 18 to 30 in good health. Some clones in this sample may be carry-over from other donors' samples. The conserved cysteine and the conserved F or W are not part of the CDR3 here.

TRBJ2-7 TRBV7-9 ASSLAPASGSKYEQY
TRBJ2-7 TRBV5-1 ASSFGTGSDEQY
TRBJ2-3 TRBV27 ASSFLDRTSGTDTQY
TRBJ1-5 TRBV28 ASSPTGSNQPQH
TRBJ2-2 TRBV2 ASGWTGANTGELF
TRBJ2-3 TRBV6-6 ASSFEGAGVADTQY
TRBJ1-5 TRBV30 AWSVGTGINQPQH
TRBJ1-2 TRBV7-9 ASSGRTGANYGYT
TRBJ1-2 TRBV2 ASSEHEGWAYGYT
TRBJ2-1 TRBV27 ASSLLWGLSYNEQF
TRBJ1-1 TRBV7-8 ASSRQGRAF
TRBJ2-7 TRBV5-6 ASSRPGLGTEQY
TRBJ2-2 TRBV14 ASSQAGELF
TRBJ2-7 TRBV28 ASSLFSGQGGEQY
TRBJ2-2 TRBV18 ASSETDYLGELF
TRBJ2-3 TRBV5-4 ASSMTDTQY
TRBJ2-7 TRBV5-1 ASSPRGQGYEQY
TRBJ2-3 TRBV7-9 ASRPGGGTDTQY
TRBJ1-1 TRBV6-5 ASGSAGMNTEAF
TRBJ1-1 TRBV6-1 ASSEDRGSWGAEAF
TRBJ2-7 TRBV2 ASSEGSGGTYEQY
TRBJ1-4 TRBV9 ASSVQGTNEKLF
TRBJ2-7 TRBV28 ASSPSREGLYEQY
TRBJ2-7 TRBV11-2 ASSFLIGLAGYEQY
TRBJ2-2 TRBV9 ASSGPRADTGELF
TRBJ1-2 TRBV6-6 ASSYPGTSADGYT
TRBJ1-1 TRBV9 ASSVGGRGQEAF
TRBJ2-7 TRBV27 ASSPSAGLAYEQY
TRBJ2-7 TRBV4-1 ASSQRDSPLGEQY
TRBJ1-2 TRBV7-9 ASSPEGDYGYT
TRBJ1-1 TRBV19 ASSIVLGTEAF
TRBJ2-7 TRBV30 AWIWAGGSSYEQY
TRBJ2-7 TRBV7-9 ASSSGHHPPYEQY